This record concerns one T cell receptor (beta chain) sequence. CD45RO negativity and positive selection for CCR7 defined naive CD8 cells, a population that excluded terminally differentiated effector memory CD45RA+ cells. Only in-frame clones appear in the TCRdb table, and some are missing; sequencing was by immunoSEQ multiplex PCR. In the table there are about 750,000 clones, 85% to 95% of which are singletons. This record belongs to a study of shared clonotypes between healthy human individuals. This CDR3 is built from 13 residues. Germline V lookup: CDR1 SGHAT, CDR2 FQNNGV. V gave up 2 bases and J gave up 4 bases, with 7 bases separating them.

The chain employs TRBV11-2 and TRBJ2-3; no definite D call. Sequencing input: naive CD8+ T cells sorted from blood. This clonotype was obtained from a man in his thirties or forties in good health. The CDR3 loop reads CASSLSPPDTQYF. Here the CDR3 DNA reads TGTGCCAGCAGCTTATCCCCCCCAGATACGCAGTATTTT.